These 7 T cell receptor beta chains came from one sample sequenced in a study of beta chain features in type 1 diabetes. Study-level points and caveats: In all four CD4+ subsets, TCRB CDR3 length was significantly, moderately reduced in type 1 diabetes.

Expressed TCRB transcripts were sequenced, since all the RNA that had been isolated was reverse transcribed. Libraries were prepared by immunoSEQ multiplex PCR; TCRdb keeps only in-frame clonotypes and omits some of them. The sample lists 600,000 or so clones, over 11% seen once, with roughly 0.04% in the top ten. Their specific antigens are unknown. The sequencing input was naive CD4+ T cells from blood. These receptors were obtained from a man in his late teens or twenties with type 1 diabetes.

The table lists this clone with a few counts. The gene calls are TRBV10-3 and TRBJ2-3; TRBD2 might be the D (6 bases). The germline CDR1 and CDR2 sequences are ENHRY and SYGVKD. The CDR3 length is 14 residues. V was cut by 5 bases and J by 0 bases, with 9 bases left in between. The CDR3 region is CAISLSGSTDTQYF. DNA for the CDR3: TGTGCCATCAGTCTTAGCGGAAGCACAGATACGCAGTATTTT.

The chain carries TRBV5-1 and TRBJ2-3; D perhaps matches TRBD2 (6 bases). Germline V lookup: CDR1 SGHRS, CDR2 YFSETQ. V shed 4 bases and J shed 2 bases, with 14 bases lying between them. The CDR3 has 15 residues. In nucleotides, the CDR3 is TGCGCCAGCAGCCCGGGGGACCGCGACACAGATACGCAGTATTTT. Its translation: CASSPGDRDTDTQYF. Filled out from reference TRBV5-1 and TRBJ2-3, the complete variable domain reads KAGVTQTPRYLIKTRGQQVTLSCSPISGHRSVSWYQQTPGQGLQFLFEYFSETQRNKGNFPGRFSGRQFSNSRSEMNVSTLELGDSALYLCASSPGDRDTDTQYFGPGTRLTVL.

This clone was observed a handful of times. The chain links TRBV5-1 to TRBJ2-1; D perhaps matches TRBD2 (6 bases). This CDR3 is built from 15 residues. CDR1 and CDR2 (germline): SGHRS, YFSETQ. Trimming stripped 4 bases from V and 5 bases from J, with 16 bases between. For the CDR3, the DNA is TGCGCCAGCAGCGCCCGGGACTTACCTGACAATGAGCAGTTCTTC. Translation gives CASSARDLPDNEQFF.

This clone turned up a few times. The chain is built from TRBV6-5 and TRBJ1-4, with 8 bases matching TRBD1. In germline, CDR1 is MNHEY, CDR2 SVGAGI. After removal of 4 bases from V and 8 bases from J, the junction contained 6 bases not matched to a gene. This CDR3 spans 14 amino acids. Here the CDR3 DNA reads TGTGCCAGCAGTTGGGGGACAGGTACCGAAAAACTGTTTTTT. This translates into CASSWGTGTEKLFF.

The J gene is TRBJ2-2, the V gene TRBV5-1, with 10 bases matching TRBD2. Germline V lookup: CDR1 SGHRS, CDR2 YFSETQ. CDR3 length equals 17 residues. V was pared by 2 bases and J by 1 base, with 5 bases of the junction left unmatched. The CDR3 sequence is CASSFRAGGQNTGELFF. Here the CDR3 DNA reads TGCGCCAGCAGCTTTCGAGCGGGAGGGCAGAACACCGGGGAGCTGTTTTTT.

This clone has a handful of counts. The chain joins TRBV29-1 to TRBJ2-2, with 7 bases lining up with TRBD1. The CDR3 totals 13 residues. The germline gives CDR1 SQVTM, CDR2 ANQGSEA. With V trimmed by 4 bases and J by 6 bases, 5 bases remained unmatched. This chain's CDR3 is CSVGQGWAGELFF. CDR3 DNA: TGCAGCGTTGGACAGGGTTGGGCCGGGGAGCTGTTTTTT.

The chain carries TRBV7-2 and TRBJ2-5; 9 bases align to TRBD2. The CDR3 sequence is 14 residues long. CDR1 is SGHTA and CDR2 is FQGNSA in the germline V gene. V trimming: 9 bases; J trimming: 4 bases; junction bases outside the gene matches: 9. The CDR3 DNA reads TGTGCCAGTAAGGGGACTAGCAGTCGAGAGACCCAGTACTTC. Amino acid sequence: CASKGTSSRETQYF. The variable domain in full, completed from reference TRBV7-2 and TRBJ2-5, reads GAGVSQSPSNKVTEKGKDVELRCDPISGHTALYWYRQSLGQGLEFLIYFQGNSAPDKSGLPSDRFSAERTGGSVSTLTIQRTQQEDSAVYLCASKGTSSRETQYFGPGTRLLVL.